These 9 T cell receptor beta chains share one sample of origin, sequenced in a study of cytomegalovirus exposure and HLA in healthy donors. The table came from immunoSEQ multiplex PCR; TCRdb's copy has only in-frame clones and leaves some out. The sample has around 160,000 clones, more than 75% seen once. Sequenced input: PBMCs. Source of these receptors: a man younger than 35 in good health and CMV-seronegative.

The genes are TRBV2 and TRBJ2-1; 10 bases are a match to TRBD2. CDR1 is SNHLY and CDR2 is FYNNEI in the germline V gene. V lost 5 bases to trimming and J lost 6 bases; unmatched junction nucleotides: 10. This CDR3 has 16 amino acids. The CDR3 nucleotides are TGTGCCAGCAGTCTCAAGCGGGAGGGCAAGGGCAATGAGCAGTTCTTC. Residues: CASSLKREGKGNEQFF.

V is TRBV5-1 and J is TRBJ2-3, with TRBD2 matching 12 bases. This CDR3 comprises 16 residues. The germline V gene encodes CDR1 SGHRS and CDR2 YFSETQ. With V trimmed by 3 bases and J by 3 bases, 5 bases remained unmatched. Here the CDR3 DNA reads TGCGCCAGCAGCTCCCGAACTAGCGGGAGGACAGATACGCAGTATTTT. Translated: CASSSRTSGRTDTQYF.

This chain uses TRBV5-1 with TRBJ2-3; the D gene is possibly TRBD1 (6 bases). Trimming left V 4 bases short and J 0 bases short, with 9 bases between. This CDR3 is built from 14 residues. Germline V CDR1 and CDR2: SGHRS, YFSETQ. CDR3 protein: CASSSDRSTDTQYF. The CDR3 region has the DNA TGCGCCAGCAGCAGTGACAGGAGCACAGATACGCAGTATTTT.

V is TRBV28 and J is TRBJ1-4; 7 nucleotides align to TRBD1. The length of the CDR3 is 15 residues. Losses at the gene ends were 6 bases for V and 3 bases for J; bases not matched to a gene: 7. The V gene's germline CDR1 is MDHEN and CDR2 SYDVKM. The CDR3 region is CASRLGQSSNEKLFF. CDR3 sequence (DNA): TGTGCCAGCAGGTTGGGACAGAGCTCTAATGAAAAACTGTTTTTT.

The CDR3 here is CASSLTGTSLRNEQFF. CDR3 nucleotides: TGTGCCAGCAGTCTGACCGGGACTTCTCTTAGGAATGAGCAGTTCTTC. The chain links TRBV27 to TRBJ2-1, with D perhaps TRBD2 (6 bases). The length of the CDR3 is 16 residues. Deletions cut 5 bases from V and 7 bases from J, with 21 bases between. The germline gives CDR1 MNHEY, CDR2 SMNVEV (reference sequence).

This chain joins TRBV29-1 and TRBJ1-2; D not certain. The germline CDR1 and CDR2 sequences are SQVTM and ANQGSEA. V was pared by 7 bases and J by 7 bases, with 16 bases between. The CDR3 extends over 12 amino acids. Here the CDR3 reads CSAGVKDAGYTF. In DNA form, the CDR3 reads TGCAGCGCCGGAGTGAAGGATGCTGGCTACACCTTC.

The V call is TRBV30, the J call TRBJ1-1, with 7 bases aligning to TRBD1. The V gene's germline CDR1 is GTSNPN and CDR2 SVGIG (reference sequence). J gave up 4 bases and V 1 base, and 9 bases lay outside the gene matches. The CDR3 spans 15 residues. The CDR3 DNA reads TGTGCCTGGAGTGGACGGCAGGGGGTACCCACTGAAGCTTTCTTT. Translating gives CAWSGRQGVPTEAFF.

The V gene is TRBV19, the J gene TRBJ2-3; D unclear. Per the germline V gene, CDR1 is LNHDA and CDR2 is SQIVND (reference sequence). V was clipped by 3 bases and J by 2 bases, with 12 bases between them. The CDR3 length is 15 residues. The CDR3 is CASSMSGSSTDTQYF. The CDR3 region has the DNA TGTGCCAGTAGTATGTCAGGATCGTCCACAGATACGCAGTATTTT.

This chain links TRBV25-1 with TRBJ1-2; D may be TRBD1 (5 bases). The length of the CDR3 is 14 residues. Germline V gene lookup returns CDR1 MGHDK and CDR2 SYGVNS. V lost 1 base and J lost 4, with 10 bases in between. The CDR3 DNA is TGTGCCAGCAGTGAATCTTCGACAGTCTATGGCTACACCTTC. Encoded protein: CASSESSTVYGYTF.